Listed below are T cell receptor beta chains from one sample, sequenced in a study of T cell changes during pregnancy in multiple sclerosis. Generated by immunoSEQ multiplex PCR, the TCRdb table keeps only in-frame clones and is missing some. The sample yields tens of thousands of clones, just over 90% seen once. The sample in question was peripheral blood, obtained in the second trimester of pregnancy. These receptors were obtained from a female donor in good health, enrolled as a control in a pregnancy study. Each CDR3 is given with its conserved first and last residue. D genes are given only for firm matches. The size of a clone is reported for some rows only, either as once, few or many, or as a class for expanded clones.

v_call	j_call	clone_size	d_call	cdr3_aa	cdr3_nt
TRBV25-1	TRBJ2-1	-	TRBD2	CASSRRESWNEQFF	TGTGCCAGCAGTCGGCGGGAGTCATGGAATGAGCAGTTCTTC
TRBV28	TRBJ1-1	-	-	CATDRNTEAFF	TGTGCCACCGACAGGAACACTGAAGCTTTCTTT
TRBV5-4	TRBJ2-5	-	-	CASSLEPFSGQETQYF	TGTGCCAGCAGCTTGGAGCCGTTCTCAGGTCAAGAGACCCAGTACTTC
TRBV28	TRBJ1-1	-	-	CASSFQGREAFF	TGTGCCAGCAGTTTTCAGGGGCGCGAAGCTTTCTTT
TRBV7-9	TRBJ1-4	-	-	CASSLEGDVITTNEKLFF	TGTGCCAGCAGCTTAGAGGGGGACGTGATAACAACTAATGAAAAACTGTTTTTT
TRBV7-2	TRBJ2-5	-	TRBD2	CASSLAEAGLASGETQYF	TGTGCCAGCAGCTTAGCGGAGGCGGGACTAGCGTCCGGTGAGACCCAGTACTTC
TRBV6-4	TRBJ1-1	-	-	CASSAGEGGTEAFF	TGTGCCAGCAGTGCCGGGGAAGGGGGCACTGAAGCTTTCTTT
TRBV28	TRBJ2-5	-	TRBD1	CASSFFSGGRETQYF	TGTGCCAGCAGTTTCTTCTCAGGGGGTAGAGAGACCCAGTACTTC
TRBV9	TRBJ1-1	-	-	CASSARFDRNTEAFF	TGTGCCAGCAGCGCCCGATTCGACAGAAACACTGAAGCTTTCTTT
TRBV18	TRBJ1-2	few	-	CASSPDSSYGYTF	TGTGCCAGCTCACCTGACTCCTCCTATGGCTACACCTTC
TRBV29-1	TRBJ1-2	-	-	CSARGKEPGYTF	TGCAGCGCCCGGGGGAAGGAACCTGGCTACACCTTC
TRBV21-1	TRBJ1-3	once	-	CASSNVSVGNTIYF	TGTGCCAGCAGCAATGTATCGGTCGGAAACACCATATATTTT
TRBV7-2	TRBJ2-7	-	TRBD2	CASGASGTSGRSYF	TGTGCCAGCGGCGCGTCCGGGACTAGCGGGAGAAGTTACTTC
TRBV29-1	TRBJ1-1	-	-	CSVRGRGNTEAFF	TGCAGCGTTCGTGGCAGGGGGAACACTGAAGCTTTCTTT
TRBV6-4	TRBJ1-1	-	TRBD1	CASSQTGYTEAFF	TGTGCCAGCAGTCAGACAGGGTACACTGAAGCTTTCTTT
TRBV18	TRBJ1-1	-	-	CASSGDTEAFF	TGTGCCAGCTCCGGGGACACTGAAGCTTTCTTT
TRBV12-5	TRBJ2-5	-	-	CASGLVWQGQETQYF	TGTGCTAGTGGTTTGGTATGGCAGGGACAAGAGACCCAGTACTTC
TRBV6-4	TRBJ2-3	few	-	CASSDSRGSDTQYF	TGTGCCAGCAGTGACTCGAGGGGGTCAGATACGCAGTATTTT
TRBV13	TRBJ2-3	once	TRBD2	CASSLGLAGSTDTQYF	TGTGCCAGCAGCTTGGGACTAGCGGGGAGCACAGATACGCAGTATTTT
TRBV5-1	TRBJ2-7	-	TRBD1	CASSWGTGIHDEQYF	TGCGCCAGCAGCTGGGGGACAGGGATACATGACGAGCAGTACTTC
TRBV7-2	TRBJ2-1	-	TRBD2	CASSTGLAGRGGYYNEQFF	TGTGCCAGCAGCACGGGACTAGCGGGACGGGGGGGTTACTACAATGAGCAGTTCTTC
TRBV10-2	TRBJ2-1	-	-	CASSAGLEYNEQFF	TGCGCCAGCAGTGCTGGACTGGAGTACAATGAGCAGTTCTTC
TRBV21-1	TRBJ1-2	-	-	CASSKGTGGYGYTF	TGTGCCAGCAGCAAAGGGACAGGGGGCTATGGCTACACCTTC
TRBV9	TRBJ1-1	-	-	CASSVEPTAMNTEAFF	TGTGCCAGCAGCGTAGAACCGACAGCCATGAACACTGAAGCTTTCTTT
TRBV28	TRBJ1-4	-	-	CASSPPRVPNEKLFF	TGTGCCAGCAGTCCGCCGCGGGTGCCTAATGAAAAACTGTTTTTT
TRBV12-2	TRBJ2-3	-	-	CARPQAGHLGDTQYF	TGTGCAAGGCCTCAAGCGGGGCATCTGGGAGATACGCAGTATTTT
TRBV5-1	TRBJ2-7	-	-	CASSPLDSLSYEQYF	TGCGCCAGCAGCCCTCTGGACAGTCTCTCCTACGAGCAGTACTTC
TRBV7-9	TRBJ2-3	-	TRBD2	CASSPPLAEVSTDTQYF	TGTGCCAGCAGCCCGCCGCTAGCGGAAGTTAGCACAGATACGCAGTATTTT
TRBV7-2	TRBJ2-1	once	TRBD2	CASSHRTSGSSYNEQFF	TGTGCCAGCAGCCACCGGACTAGCGGGAGCTCCTACAATGAGCAGTTCTTC
TRBV10-3	TRBJ1-1	-	TRBD1	CAIGQGGTEAFF	TGTGCCATAGGACAGGGAGGTACTGAAGCTTTCTTT
TRBV6-5	TRBJ2-1	-	-	CASTRDTLYNEQFF	TGTGCCAGCACCCGGGACACCCTTTACAATGAGCAGTTCTTC
TRBV23-1	TRBJ2-4	-	TRBD1	CASSQSVGGVRAKNIQYF	TGCGCCAGCAGTCAATCGGTAGGGGGCGTTCGTGCCAAAAACATTCAGTACTTC
TRBV4-3	TRBJ1-1	-	-	CASSQREGIRAFF	TGCGCCAGCAGCCAAAGGGAGGGGATTCGAGCTTTCTTT
TRBV11-3	TRBJ2-7	-	-	CASSSGDRVAEQYF	TGTGCCAGCAGCTCGGGAGACAGGGTGGCCGAGCAGTACTTC
TRBV7-8	TRBJ1-3	-	TRBD1	CASSLAPGGRSGNTIYF	TGTGCCAGCAGCTTAGCTCCAGGGGGCCGCTCTGGAAACACCATATATTTT
TRBV19	TRBJ1-6	few	TRBD1	CASSTSGQGYNSPLHF	TGTGCCAGTAGTACGTCGGGACAGGGCTATAATTCACCCCTCCACTTT
TRBV27	TRBJ1-1	-	-	CASSLLGIGIMNTEAFF	TGTGCCAGCAGTTTATTGGGCATCGGAATAATGAACACTGAAGCTTTCTTT
TRBV9	TRBJ2-3	-	-	CASSVDRTDTQYF	TGTGCCAGCAGCGTAGACCGGACAGATACGCAGTATTTT
TRBV10-2	TRBJ1-1	-	TRBD1	CASGTGTGTEAFF	TGCGCCAGCGGGACAGGGACGGGAACTGAAGCTTTCTTT
TRBV19	TRBJ1-2	once	TRBD1	CASSLHVSQQGAGGYTF	TGTGCCAGTAGTTTACACGTCTCACAACAGGGGGCAGGTGGCTACACCTTC
TRBV9	TRBJ1-2	-	-	CASTLSGSFGANYGYTF	TGTGCCAGCACCCTATCCGGGTCTTTTGGGGCCAACTATGGCTACACCTTC
TRBV6-5	TRBJ1-1	once	-	CASIRLTEAFF	TGTGCCAGCATCCGTCTCACTGAAGCTTTCTTT
TRBV2	TRBJ2-3	once	TRBD2	CASSELAGGADTQYF	TGTGCCAGCAGTGAACTAGCGGGGGGGGCAGATACGCAGTATTTT
TRBV27	TRBJ2-1	-	-	CASSFRRGPYNEQFF	TGTGCCAGCAGTTTCCGACGAGGGCCCTACAATGAGCAGTTCTTC
TRBV10-3	TRBJ2-3	-	TRBD2	CAIRGTSGSTDTQYF	TGTGCCATCAGAGGGACTAGCGGGAGCACAGATACGCAGTATTTT